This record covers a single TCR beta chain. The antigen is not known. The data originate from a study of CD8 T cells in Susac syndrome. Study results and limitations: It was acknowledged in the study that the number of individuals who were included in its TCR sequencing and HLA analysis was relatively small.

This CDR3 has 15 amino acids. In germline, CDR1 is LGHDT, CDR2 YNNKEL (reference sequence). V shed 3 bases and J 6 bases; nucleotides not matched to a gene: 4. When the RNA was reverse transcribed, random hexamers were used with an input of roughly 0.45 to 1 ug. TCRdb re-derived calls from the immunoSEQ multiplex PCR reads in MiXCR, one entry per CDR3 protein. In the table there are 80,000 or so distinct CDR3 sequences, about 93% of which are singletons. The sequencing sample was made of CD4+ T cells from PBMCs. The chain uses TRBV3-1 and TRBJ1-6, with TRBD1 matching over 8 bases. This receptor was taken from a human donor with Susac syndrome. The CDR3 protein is CASSHSDRGNSPLHF. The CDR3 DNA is TGTGCCAGCAGCCATAGCGACAGGGGTAATTCACCCCTCCACTTT. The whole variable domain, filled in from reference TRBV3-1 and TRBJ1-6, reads DTAVSQTPKYLVTQMGNDKSIKCEQNLGHDTMYWYKQDSKKFLKIMFSYNNKELIINETVPNRFSPKSPDKAHLNLHINSLELGDSAVYFCASSHSDRGNSPLHFGNGTRLTVT.